Shown below are 10 T cell receptor beta chains from a single sample sequenced in a study of T cell clonality in common variable immunodeficiency. Measured with immunoSEQ multiplex PCR; TCRdb has only the in-frame clones, and not every one. The table lists fewer than 55,000 clones, with no singletons. Sequencing was performed on peripheral blood mononuclear cells. These receptors originate from a person aged 18 to 69 in good health.

This clone turned up a few times. The read gets to within 3 residues of the CDR3 end, and the germline J gene fills in the rest. The chain recombines TRBV5-1 with TRBJ2-2; 8 bases are a match to TRBD2. V lost 2 bases, J lost 5 bases, and 11 bases stayed unmatched. The germline V gene has CDR1 SGHRS and CDR2 YFSETQ. The CDR3 contains 17 residues. Incomplete CDR3 DNA: TGCGCCAGCAGCTTATACCCGCTGAGCGGGGGTACCGGGGAG. Translating gives CASSLYPLSGGTGE. The whole CDR3 reads CASSLYPLSGGTGELFF.

There are many counts of this clone. The read halts 3 residues ahead of the CDR3 end, with the missing end drawn from the germline J gene. The chain couples TRBV5-1 to TRBJ1-6, with a possible D match to TRBD1 (5 bases). The germline CDR1 and CDR2 sequences are SGHRS and YFSETQ. The V end lost 2 bases, the J end lost 9 bases, and 9 bases lay between the germline ends. The CDR3 totals 13 residues. The part of the CDR3 DNA that was read is TGCGCCAGCAGCTTCACAGGTAGTTCACCC. It translates to CASSFTGSSP. The whole CDR3 protein reads CASSFTGSSPLHF.

The sample holds many counts of this clone. The read is 3 residues too short to cover the CDR3 end, so that end is filled in from the germline J gene. The V gene is TRBV20-1, the J gene TRBJ2-2; D is possibly TRBD2 (5 bases). The CDR3 is 19 amino acids. The germline V gene has CDR1 DFQATT and CDR2 SNEGSKA (reference sequence). The V end was cut by 2 bases, the J end by 2 bases, with 24 bases between. This CDR3 reads CSARPGEGPTRFNTGELFF. CDR3 bases read: TGCAGTGCTAGACCCGGGGAAGGCCCAACCCGCTTCAACACCGGGGAG.

This clone occurred many times. The read comes to an end 3 residues before the CDR3 does, leaving the germline J gene to fill in the end. The chain joins TRBV6-1 to TRBJ1-4, with 7 bases identical to TRBD1. With 4 bases clipped from V and 6 bases from J, the junction kept 5 bases outside the gene matches. The length of the CDR3 is 14 residues. CDR1 is MNHNS, CDR2 SASEGT, per germline. The CDR3 DNA, read in part, is TGTGCCAGCAGTGCACAGGGGATTTATGAAAAA. Protein product: CASSAQGIYEK. In full, the CDR3 reads CASSAQGIYEKLFF.

Many counts were recorded for this clone. Read coverage stops 3 residues before the CDR3 terminus; the germline J gene supplies the remainder. V is TRBV2 and J is TRBJ2-1; D uncertain. Germline V gene lookup returns CDR1 SNHLY and CDR2 FYNNEI. V was trimmed by 5 bases and J by 7 bases, leaving 6 bases between them. The CDR3 spans 11 residues. Partial CDR3 DNA: TGTGCCAGCAGTCTAATGAATGAG. As protein: CASSLMNE. The whole CDR3 region reads CASSLMNEQFF.

Remarks on this clone: The read ends 3 residues early relative to the CDR3; the germline J gene fills the gap. The chain carries TRBV19 and TRBJ2-4; possible D gene TRBD1, 5 bases. This CDR3 is 14 amino acids long. V lost 7 bases and J 9 bases, leaving 19 bases between the germline ends. Germline V gene sequence: CDR1 LNHDA, CDR2 SQIVND (reference sequence). The DNA read from the CDR3 is TGTGCCAGTATTGAAGGGGTAGGCGGTGGCATT. Protein sequence: CASIEGVGGGI. The entire CDR3 is CASIEGVGGGIQYF.

This clone has a handful of counts. The CDR3 is CASKHGPAYEQYF. The sequenced CDR3 bases are TGCGCCAGCAAGCATGGGCCGGCGTACGAG. The chain couples TRBV10-2 to TRBJ2-7; D unresolved. The read terminates 3 residues ahead of where the CDR3 ends, so the germline J gene completes it. CDR1 and CDR2 (germline): WSHSY, SAAADI. The CDR3 loop spans 13 amino acids. V was shortened by 7 bases and J by 4 bases, with 14 bases between the two germline ends.

This clone was counted ten times or more. From the germline J gene comes the end of the CDR3, since the read stops 3 residues before it. The chain couples TRBV20-1 to TRBJ1-3; D is uncertain. The CDR3 has 14 residues. With 7 bases removed from V and 0 bases from J, the gap between germline ends came to 13 bases. Germline CDR1 and CDR2: DFQATT and SNEGSKA (reference sequence). The sequenced CDR3 bases are TGCAGTGGGGCCGACGTCGGCTCTGGAAACACC. Protein sequence: CSGADVGSGNT. The entire CDR3 reads CSGADVGSGNTIYF.

This clone was counted ten times or more. The CDR3 extends 3 residues past the end of the read, so its final part is completed from the germline J gene. V and J are TRBV19 and TRBJ1-5; 7 nucleotides align to TRBD1. CDR1 LNHDA and CDR2 SQIVND come from the germline V gene (reference sequence). Trimming cost V 4 bases and J 0 bases; bases outside gene matches: 9. The CDR3 consists of 17 residues. Incomplete CDR3 DNA: TGTGCCAGTAGTACCCCGAGGAGGGGGCTTAGCAATCAGCCC. The encoded protein is CASSTPRRGLSNQP. The entire CDR3 sequence reads CASSTPRRGLSNQPQHF.

There are many counts of this clone. The CDR3 goes on 3 residues after the read ends, and that part is filled in from the germline J gene. The chain employs TRBV7-6 and TRBJ1-1, with 9 bases identical to TRBD1. Per the germline V gene, CDR1 is SGHVS and CDR2 is FNYEAQ. This CDR3 comprises 14 residues. The trim removed 5 bases at V and 5 bases at J, leaving 6 bases unmatched. The CDR3 sequence: CASSLTGGGTEAFF. CDR3 DNA (partial): TGTGCCAGCAGCCTTACAGGGGGCGGGACTGAA.